This T cell receptor beta chain was sequenced during a study of cytomegalovirus exposure and HLA in healthy donors (dated by TCRdb to 2016 to 2017). The study in broad terms: In an earlier analysis of approximately 500 of the donors, about 260 Gb of sequence data and 90 million to 120 million unique TCR beta sequences from 150 million to 200 million T cells were reported. The number of typed donors differed by locus: about 620-630 for A, B, C, DRB1 and DQB1; some 500 for DQA1; approximately 600 for DPA1; and about 450 for DPB1. The study combined high-throughput TCR immunosequencing, statistical association of individual TCRs with disease status, and machine learning to predict cytomegalovirus infection status. The study aimed to test whether cataloging public T cell receptors could reveal signatures of past pathogen exposure. An early release that covered some 630 HLA-typed donors contained 250 to 350 gigabases of sequencing data and roughly 84 million unique TCR sequences. Rather than using new phenotypic data, the later analysis identified candidate immune exposures from TCR beta sequences and from how often those sequences occurred across donors. Every discovery cohort repertoire had been produced on one sequencing platform. Among the roughly 410 genotyped donors, approximately 77% belonged to the genetic ancestry cluster associated with self-reported Caucasian donors. An earlier analysis of 500 to 650 of the donors applied high-throughput TCR beta sequencing to assess whether each TCR beta V gene segment acted as functional or pseudogenic. Donor age, sex, ethnicity and CMV serostatus were compiled together with the repertoire data. Because of strong linkage in the cohort, roughly 5 DR-DQ haplotypes were treated as single units for association and clustering. The study profiled the T cell repertoires of around 700 subjects by immunosequencing and related them to cytomegalovirus serostatus. A later genetic analysis used genome-wide SNP genotypes for 398 of the 666 donors, treating that subset as a discovery cohort. On average, 235,054 unique TCR beta nucleotide sequences were sequenced per donor among 398 genotyped donors of the cohort, with 15% to 20% of those sequences being non-productive. In addition to the first cohort of roughly 700 subjects, a separate validation cohort of approximately 130 different subjects was used. In a later analysis, previously published TCR beta repertoires from hundreds of donors were re-analyzed and high-resolution HLA genotyping was added so that TCR occurrence patterns could be studied. Class I and class II HLA loci were covered by the typing at four-digit resolution.

The CDR3 contains 15 residues, cysteine and phenylalanine counted. The entry retains the CDR3 DNA only, 45 bases that are in frame from base 1. Compared with germline, V lacks 1 base and J lacks 9 bases; bases without a gene match: 6. The germline V gene provides CDR1 SGHTA and CDR2 FQGTGA. Results and caveats for the whole study, not just this receptor: Broadly in line with IMGT annotations, most TCR beta V segments showed up in productive rearrangements about 87% or about 30% of the time in an earlier analysis of 450 to 750 of the donors. A later analysis found that HLA-associated TCR beta chains were more clonally expanded and had lower generation probabilities than equally common non-associated chains. A cluster of highly shared sequence variants was judged likely to be a technical artifact of the sequencing pipeline. This cohort had only TCR beta chains sequenced, and the lack of alpha or paired-chain data limited which features could be detected. A later analysis reported that several top co-occurrence clusters appeared linked to parvovirus B19, influenza, CMV and Epstein-Barr virus. A further reported finding was that TCR beta sequences accurately predicted the HLA-A and HLA-B alleles for most subjects in the first cohort. CMV serostatus was the only immune exposure information available for the cohort. Sequencing depth was assumed to be roughly uniform across donors in the presence/absence analyses, though that assumption may not hold. Most CMV-associated TCR beta chains appeared to be HLA-restricted in a later analysis, and the HLA associations seemed to be driven largely by CMV exposure. Three of the identified cytomegalovirus-associated TCR beta chains were confirmed in vitro to be specific for cytomegalovirus antigens. A later genetic analysis reported fewer N-insertions in productive TCRs among donors in an Asian-associated ancestry cluster than the roughly 700-donor mean. In both the original and validation cohorts, the classifier was reported to diagnose cytomegalovirus status with high specificity and sensitivity. Linkage disequilibrium might explain the correlated functional status among segregating V segments, but an unknown experimental factor could not be ruled out. In a later analysis, the rate of TCR association differed among HLA loci, with DRB1 alleles having the most associated TCRs and HLA-C alleles having the fewest. Some IMGT-functional V segments, including TRBV6-2 and TRBV6-3, could not be distinguished by the 87-base-pair reads and were therefore excluded. Because some donors lacked HLA typing at each locus, the association tests relied only on the typed subset. When HLA alleles, especially DR and DQ, strongly co-occurred, TCR associations were difficult to assign to individual alleles. An association between a missense DCLRE1C variant and V-gene and J-gene trimming of TCR beta chains was found in a later genetic analysis and replicated in an independent cohort. A later analysis associated some 17,000 TCR beta sequences with specific HLA alleles at a false discovery rate of 0.05. The earlier analysis of about 600 of the donors excluded some 15 rarely observed V segments, including chromosome 9 orphons, because counts were too low. It was suggested by the authors that the approach could potentially be generalized to other disease states and immunological phenotypes. Most TCR sequences were seen in very few donors, while some public TCRs were found in many individuals. The study listed 150 to 200 TCR beta chains as associated with cytomegalovirus.

This clone came up once. The antigen this receptor binds is unknown. No base qualities exist here, and no much larger clone lies one base off it. Library preparation employed the immunoSEQ multiplex PCR assay. For the multiplex PCR, a mixture combining 60 forward primers for TCR Vbeta segments and 13 reverse primers for TCR Jbeta segments was used. The CDR3 region of rearranged TCR beta genes was amplified from genomic DNA with a multiplex PCR assay. The Illumina HiSeq System was used to sequence the amplified TCR beta libraries as 87-base-pair reads. The original methods were these. In a later analysis, some 80 million unique TCR beta chains were counted across the roughly 610 repertoires, and roughly 11 million of these chains were shared by at least two donors. A nearest-neighbor algorithm error-corrected the raw reads and collapsed the reads into unique sequences, merging closely related sequences to remove PCR and sequencing errors. To assign V, D and J gene segments, CDR3 sequences were aligned to IMGT reference sequences. For a sequence to be retained, a match of at least six nucleotides to both a V gene segment and a J gene segment was required. A rearrangement was called productive if the CDR3 had no stop codons and remained in frame with V and J, and every other rearrangement was called non-productive. Following IMGT convention, CDR3 was defined as the stretch from the second conserved V-encoded cysteine to the conserved J-encoded phenylalanine. In an earlier analysis of some 550 of the donors, sequences lacking an unambiguous match to a single V gene segment were excluded. In an earlier analysis of 450 to 750 of the donors, a V segment was called functional when productive rearrangements were above 56.7%, and segregating when the standard deviation between donors exceeded 5%. A statistical classification framework was built for diagnosing cytomegalovirus status from the catalog of TCR beta chain sequences. In a later analysis, TCR nucleotide sequences were compared against IMGT/GENE-DB human TR gene sequences so that V and J genes could be assigned. In a later analysis, CDR3 sequences and most-parsimonious VDJ recombination scenarios were assigned using the TCRdist pipeline. In a later analysis, every TCR beta chain was defined by the combination of its CDR3 amino acid sequence and its V-gene family, and reads without a unique V-gene family were dropped. To address suspected cross-contamination and a sequencing artifact, a later analysis removed some 620 highly shared, low-generation-probability nucleotide sequences. A later analysis calculated a clonal expansion index for each public chain from normalized within-repertoire ranks of inferred template counts. Generation probabilities in a later analysis came from a VDJ recombination model fitted to out-of-frame rearrangements, and those results were checked against IGoR. Hypergeometric tests were used in a later analysis to score TCR-TCR, TCR-HLA and TCR-CMV co-occurrence, with a repertoire-size bias correction applied to the TCR pairs. To estimate false discovery rates, a later analysis permuted the HLA or CMV assignments 20 times. In a later analysis, co-occurring TCRs were grouped using DBSCAN, and TCRdist sequence similarity was added for clustering within HLA-allele-positive subsets. Repertoires with fewer than 30,000 or more than 120,000 public chains, plus five repertoires with anomalous nucleotide sharing, were excluded from co-occurrence clustering. Held by TCRdb, this immuneACCESS table contains in-frame sequences only and omits some clones. Under half of the omission traces to an unresolved V gene where checked; the cause of the rest is unknown. From that table come the V and J calls and clone size; the DNA was used to work out D and trimming. The sample table holds about 190,000 clones, of which 75% to 80% were seen once. Around 2.2% of the sample rests with the top ten.

The cohort consisted of approximately 690 healthy bone marrow donors. At the time of sampling, every cohort member was nominally healthy, though immune exposures that went unrecorded were likely present. The donor was CMV seropositive and was included in the group of almost 300 seropositive cohort members. Each donor provided a peripheral blood sample, and peripheral blood mononuclear cells were used for TCR beta sequencing. The Qiagen DNeasy Blood Extraction Kit was used to extract genomic DNA from the blood cell samples. This clonotype originated in a woman aged 25-40 years in good health and CMV-seropositive. The chain joins TRBV7-3 to TRBJ1-6; the central 7 bases match TRBD1. Sequencing was done on a sample of PBMCs. For the CDR3, the sequence is CASSLRGQETSPLHF. The nucleotide sequence reads TGTGCCAGCAGCTTAAGAGGACAGGAGACTTCACCCCTCCACTTT.